This T cell receptor (beta chain) comes out of a study of OX40 agonist ivuxolimab in advanced cancers. For context, the study as a whole: The costimulatory receptor OX40 (CD134) was targeted by ivuxolimab, a fully human IgG2 agonistic monoclonal antibody. Partial responses were achieved by three dose-escalation patients, of whom one had hepatocellular carcinoma and two had cutaneous melanoma. In the dose-escalation cohort, 82.7% of patients were male, and the mean age was 60 years with a range of about 20 to 80. Patients were allowed to have had prior anti-PD-1, anti-PD-L1 or anti-CTLA-4 therapy, and around 40% of the dose-escalation patients had previously received checkpoint inhibitors. Intravenous ivuxolimab was administered to patients every 2 weeks at six dose levels: 0.01, 0.1, 0.3, 1.5, 3 and 10 mg/kg. The paper reports the monotherapy dose-escalation portion (N of about 50 patients) of the phase I ivuxolimab trial. Of the approximately 50 dose-escalation patients, hepatocellular carcinoma was present in around 20, melanoma in approximately 15, renal cell carcinoma in 9 and head and neck cancer in 9. Peripheral TCRbeta sequencing aimed to test whether ivuxolimab altered TCR sequence diversity and caused clonal T-cell expansion.

The CDR3 spans 12 residues, from the cysteine through the phenylalanine. This entry keeps only the CDR3 DNA: 36 bases, framed from base 1. Based on the germline V gene (reference sequence), the CDR1 and CDR2 sequences are LNHDA and SQIVND. The V end loses 5 bases and the J end loses 10 bases, and a stretch of 12 bases separates them. Patients with a history of autoimmune disease or receiving systemic immunosuppression were excluded from the trial. Peripheral blood for TCR sequencing was collected from all dose cohorts at baseline, on cycle 4 day 1, and on cycle 7 day 1. The samples were taken from a phase I, first-in-human, multicenter, open-label dose-escalation trial of ivuxolimab. Adults with locally advanced or metastatic head and neck squamous cell, hepatocellular, melanoma or renal cell carcinoma were enrolled in the trial. Before TCR sequencing, CD4+ and CD8+ T cells were separately sorted from peripheral blood.

Genomic DNA was isolated from the sorted cells so that the TCRbeta CDR3 region could be sequenced. The immunoSEQ Assay was used to sequence the TCRbeta CDR3 regions. TCRdb mirrors the immuneACCESS table, restricted to in-frame sequences. Some clones are absent from its copies; in checked studies, under half trace to an unresolved V gene, and the reason for the others is unknown. The sample records 90,000 to 130,000 clones, 85% to 95% of which are singletons. The top ten hold roughly 0.66% of the sample. Note on this clone: Its binding antigen is unknown. The sample holds no much larger clone one base away, and base qualities are not on file.

Overall results and qualifications from the work: In the 0.1-3.0 mg/kg groups, partial responders were among the patients with the lowest normalized peripheral clonal expansion, particularly in CD8+ T cells. Antigen specificity was not determined for the clonally expanded peripheral T cells. At doses from 0.1 to 3.0 mg/kg, clonal expansion was seen in both CD4+ and CD8+ blood T cells between baseline and week 6. Low levels of normalized T-cell clonal expansion were also seen in some patients who did not respond. On average, CD8+ T cells showed more expanded clones than CD4+ T cells after ivuxolimab.

This clonotype was sampled from an adult with an advanced solid tumor such as melanoma, head and neck, liver or kidney cancer. The chain joins TRBV19 to TRBJ2-1; the D gene remains uncertain. The material was CD4+ or CD8+ T cells sorted from blood, obtained in a trial of the OX40 agonist ivuxolimab. The nucleotide sequence reads TGTGCCAGTAGTGAAATTGGTGGGGAGCAGTTCTTC. Translation gives CASSEIGGEQFF.